The clone carrying this T cell receptor (beta chain) has more than one count but fewer than ten. Its antigen is as yet unknown. The CDR3 runs to 13 residues. Trimming cost V 7 bases and J 1 base, with 10 bases left between them. Germline assignment: CDR1 MGHRA and CDR2 YSYEKL. The data are from a study of cytomegalovirus exposure and HLA in healthy donors. The study ran its PCR with 60 Vbeta and 13 Jbeta primers. The assay was immunoSEQ multiplex PCR, and TCRdb's table has in-frame clones only and misses some. The table records approximately 160,000 clones, around 63% of them present only once. Study results and limitations: Later findings reportedly placed an Asian-associated ancestry cluster below the roughly 700-donor mean for N-insertions.

Each of the donors was a healthy bone marrow donor. The chain carries TRBV4-1 and TRBJ1-1; D unresolved. Sequenced material: PBMCs. This sequence originates from a woman between 18 and 29 years old in good health and CMV-seropositive. CDR3 in amino acids: CASTYFENTEAFF. CDR3 in DNA: TGCGCCAGCACCTACTTTGAGAACACTGAAGCTTTCTTT.